These 18 T cell receptor beta chains share one sample of origin, sequenced in a study of blood T cell repertoires in COVID-19. Clones were sequenced by immunoSEQ multiplex PCR, and TCRdb holds only the in-frame ones, with some missing. In the table there are about 310,000 clones, about 90% of which are singletons. The sample comprised peripheral blood. Receptor source: a woman between 45 and 65 years old who had recovered from COVID-19.

This clone was counted only a few times. V and J are TRBV12-3 or TRBV12-4 and TRBJ1-1; D gene unclear. The CDR3 totals 12 residues. V was pared by 4 bases and J by 3 bases, with 6 bases between. The CDR3 DNA sequence: TGTGCCAGCAGTTACGCGGACACTGAAGCTTTCTTT. This translates into CASSYADTEAFF.

V gene TRBV6-1 combines with J gene TRBJ2-7; TRBD1 matches 7 bases. This CDR3 contains 14 residues. Germline V gene data show CDR1 as MNHNS and CDR2 as SASEGT. The ends lost 6 bases at V and 5 bases at J; junction bases unmatched: 10. The CDR3 DNA reads as TGTGCCAGCAGCTCCAGACAGGGCAGCCACGAGCAGTACTTC. Its protein is CASSSRQGSHEQYF.

The CDR3: CASSLGTGISSGNTIYF. The DNA for the CDR3 is TGTGCCAGCAGCTTAGGGACAGGGATATCCTCTGGAAACACCATATATTTT. The chain has TRBV7-9 and TRBJ1-3, with 8 bases aligning to TRBD1. The CDR3 totals 17 residues. V shed 1 base and J 0 bases; nucleotides not matched to a gene: 5. The germline V gene has CDR1 SEHNR and CDR2 FQNEAQ (reference sequence). The full variable domain, in which reference TRBV7-9 and TRBJ1-3 provide the parts outside the CDR3, is DTGVSQNPRHKITKRGQNVTFRCDPISEHNRLYWYRQTLGQGPEFLTYFQNEAQLEKSRLLSDRFSAERPKGSFSTLEIQRTEQGDSAMYLCASSLGTGISSGNTIYFGEGSWLTVV.

This clone was detected only a few times. The sample has other DNA sequences that encode this CDR3 too. V gene TRBV7-8 combines with J gene TRBJ2-3; 8 bases map to TRBD2. V was pared by 5 bases and J by 6 bases, with 1 base of the junction left unmatched. Germline CDR1 SGHVS, CDR2 FQNEAQ. The CDR3 runs 12 residues. CDR3 nucleotides: TGTGCCAGCAGCCCGGGGGGGGATACGCAGTATTTT. This sequence encodes CASSPGGDTQYF.

The rearrangement links TRBV18 to TRBJ2-3, with a weak D call TRBD1 (6 bases). The CDR3 spans 14 residues. Looked up from germline, CDR1 is KGHSH and CDR2 is LQKENI. The V end lost 1 base, the J end lost 4 bases, and 9 bases lay between the germline ends. The CDR3, as DNA: TGTGCCAGCTCACCACAGGGGGTAGCAGATACGCAGTATTTT. It specifies CASSPQGVADTQYF.

The J gene is TRBJ2-3, the V gene TRBV28; maybe TRBD2 (5 bases). CDR3 size: 15 residues. The germline gives CDR1 MDHEN, CDR2 SYDVKM. V lost 6 bases and J 0 bases, leaving 13 bases between the germline ends. The CDR3 sequence is CASSLEGGSTDTQYF. The CDR3 nucleotides read TGTGCCAGCAGCCTAGAGGGCGGGAGCACAGATACGCAGTATTTT.

V usage is TRBV3-1 (or the pseudogene TRBV3-2) and J usage is TRBJ1-2, with D perhaps TRBD1 (6 bases). Germline CDR1 is LGHDT and CDR2 is YNNKEL (reference sequence). V shed 1 base and J shed 0 bases, with 9 bases lying between them. This CDR3 spans 15 amino acids. Here the CDR3 reads CASSQGTDSNYGYTF. DNA of the CDR3: TGTGCCAGCAGCCAAGGGACAGATTCTAACTATGGCTACACCTTC.

The V gene is TRBV7-2, the J gene TRBJ1-1; tentatively, D is TRBD1 (6 bases). V shed 8 bases and J shed 4 bases, with 11 bases lying between them. Germline V gene lookup returns CDR1 SGHTA and CDR2 FQGNSA. The CDR3 runs to 12 residues. CDR3 sequence (DNA): TGTGCCAGCGCAGGGGTTGCCACTGAAGCTTTCTTT. Encoded protein: CASAGVATEAFF.

This clone appeared a single time. V and J are TRBV24-1 and TRBJ2-2; D is uncertain. V was cut by 4 bases and J by 6 bases, with 11 bases left in between. Germline V CDR1 and CDR2: KGHDR, SFDVKD. The CDR3 is 14 amino acids. In DNA form, the CDR3 reads TGTGCCACCAGTGACCGCCCCGAGGCCGGGGAGCTGTTTTTT. Its protein is CATSDRPEAGELFF.

This chain connects TRBV11-2 to TRBJ2-7; possibly TRBD2 for D (6 bases). The CDR3 consists of 14 residues. Trimming left V 5 bases short and J 6 bases short, with 17 bases between. Looked up from germline, CDR1 is SGHAT and CDR2 is FQNNGV. The DNA of the CDR3 is TGTGCCAGCAGCCCCATAGCGGAGCGCTCCGAGCAGTACTTC. Amino acid sequence: CASSPIAERSEQYF.

Written as DNA, the CDR3 is TGCGCCAGCAGCCAAGCAACAGGAGGGTTTGAGCAGTACTTC. Amino acids: CASSQATGGFEQYF. The chain couples TRBV4-1 to TRBJ2-7; a weak D match, TRBD2 (6 bases). Trimming pared 1 base from V and 7 bases from J, leaving 14 bases between. Germline V lookup: CDR1 MGHRA, CDR2 YSYEKL. The CDR3 extends over 14 amino acids.

This chain connects TRBV19 to TRBJ2-1, with 8 nucleotides matching TRBD2. CDR1 and CDR2 from the germline V gene are LNHDA and SQIVND (reference sequence). There are 14 residues in the CDR3. V lost 5 bases and J lost 7; bases outside the gene matches: 7. CDR3: CASSPGGIANEQFF. CDR3 coding DNA: TGTGCCAGTAGTCCGGGAGGGATTGCAAATGAGCAGTTCTTC. The full variable domain, completed using reference TRBV19 and TRBJ2-1, is DGGITQSPKYLFRKEGQNVTLSCEQNLNHDAMYWYRQDPGQGLRLIYYSQIVNDFQKGDIAEGYSVSREKKESFPLTVTSAQKNPTAFYLCASSPGGIANEQFFGPGTRLTVL.

The chain carries TRBV7-2 and TRBJ2-1; D is unresolved. The CDR3 has 13 amino acids. V dropped 9 bases and J dropped 0 bases, with 9 bases sitting between them. Germline CDR1 and CDR2: SGHTA and FQGNSA. The CDR3 nucleotides are TGTGCCAGAAGACTTAGCTCCTACAATGAGCAGTTCTTC. Amino acids: CARRLSSYNEQFF. Together with reference TRBV7-2 and TRBJ2-1, the CDR3 gives the full variable domain: GAGVSQSPSNKVTEKGKDVELRCDPISGHTALYWYRQSLGQGLEFLIYFQGNSAPDKSGLPSDRFSAERTGGSVSTLTIQRTQQEDSAVYLCARRLSSYNEQFFGPGTRLTVL.

The V call is TRBV6-6, the J call TRBJ1-4; D is perhaps TRBD1 (6 bases). Trimming pared 5 bases from V and 8 bases from J, leaving 30 bases between. Germline V gives CDR1 MNHNY, CDR2 SVGAGI (reference sequence). The CDR3 runs 19 residues. The CDR3 protein is CASSPTPRGQLSLVEKLFF. In nucleotides, the CDR3 is TGTGCCAGCAGTCCTACGCCCCGAGGACAGCTTAGCCTGGTGGAAAAACTGTTTTTT.

The table lists this clone with a count of one. V is TRBV29-1 and J is TRBJ1-1; the D gene is possibly TRBD1 (6 bases). V lost 7 bases to trimming and J lost 5 bases, with 14 bases between them. CDR1 and CDR2 from the germline V gene are SQVTM and ANQGSEA. CDR3 size: 12 residues. The CDR3 reads CSGVPQGTEAFF. The CDR3 DNA sequence: TGCAGCGGAGTGCCTCAGGGGACTGAAGCTTTCTTT.

Of note for this clone: The junction departs from the called germline gene at one end, perhaps through a read error. Here the CDR3 reads CASRIAGLEGEQYF. CDR3 in DNA: TGTGCCAGTAGAATAGCGGGGTTGGAGGGCGAGCAGTACTTC. The chain links TRBV19 to TRBJ2-7; TRBD2 matches 8 bases. The CDR3 length is 14 residues. Germline CDR1 LNHDA, CDR2 SQIVND (reference sequence).

The rearrangement uses TRBV5-6 and TRBJ2-7; D possibly corresponds to TRBD1 (5 bases). The CDR3 has 14 residues. V was clipped by 5 bases and J by 6 bases, with 18 bases between them. Germline V gene data show CDR1 as SGHDT and CDR2 as YYEEEE. CDR3 sequence: CASSLHQGLGEQYF. For the CDR3, the DNA is TGTGCCAGCAGTCTCCACCAGGGCCTCGGCGAGCAGTACTTC.

The V call is TRBV18, the J call TRBJ2-3; TRBD2 matches 12 bases. The junction had 6 bases not matched to a gene; V was cut back by 3 bases and J by 5 bases. Per germline, CDR1 KGHSH and CDR2 LQKENI. This CDR3 region has 16 residues. Here the CDR3 DNA reads TGTGCCAGCTCACCGCCGGGACTAGCGGGCCGAGATACGCAGTATTTT. It specifies CASSPPGLAGRDTQYF.